The T cell receptor (beta chain) described here comes from a study of monozygotic twins with inflammatory bowel disease. This CDR3 comprises 15 residues. Looked up from germline, CDR1 is MDHEN and CDR2 is SYDVKM. From its re-call of the 5' RACE reads, TCRdb lists each CDR3 protein once, without DNA. The clone table shows fewer than 550,000 distinct CDR3 sequences, with the ten largest holding about 2.2%. The chain couples TRBV28 to TRBJ1-5; TCRdb gives TRBD1 as the D gene, but with no DNA this cannot be confirmed. The clonotype was recovered from a human donor with ulcerative colitis or Crohn's disease, or a healthy co-twin of an affected twin (not recorded which). Sequencing was done on a sample of blood. The CDR3: CASSLPGSGNQPQHF.